The T cell receptor (beta chain) under discussion was sequenced for a study of blood T cell repertoires in COVID-19. Study-level information: T cells, B-cell-depleted T cells, or PBMCs supplied cDNA or gDNA.

In the source study's methods: Estimates of nucleated cell counts were drawn from the amplification of reference gene primers. TCRdb keeps only in-frame clones here, not all; method: immunoSEQ multiplex PCR. The V and J calls and clone size come from that table; D and trimming were worked out from the DNA. The sample lists about 72,000 clones, 88% occurring once. The CDR3 has 14 amino acids. The V end lost 7 bases, the J end lost 4 bases, and 13 bases lay between the germline ends. Per germline, CDR1 KGHDR and CDR2 SFDVKD. V gene TRBV24-1 combines with J gene TRBJ1-5, with D possibly being TRBD1 (6 bases). Input material: peripheral blood. The TCR sequence derives from a man between 50 and 59 years old with acute or convalescent COVID-19. CDR3 nucleotides: TGTGCCACCAGACCGACAGGACCAAATCAGCCCCAGCATTTT. Translation gives CATRPTGPNQPQHF.